A single sample is the source of the 14 T cell receptor beta chains below, sequenced in a study of cytomegalovirus exposure and HLA in healthy donors. The PCR had 60 Vbeta and 13 Jbeta primers. Sequencing was performed with immunoSEQ multiplex PCR; in TCRdb, only in-frame clones are kept and a portion is missing. The profile shows about 91,000 clones, around 86% of them singletons. The sample comprised PBMCs. Receptors originate from a man younger than 45 in good health and CMV-seropositive.

In DNA form, the CDR3 reads TGTGCCAGCAGCTCACGAGGTCGATCTAACTATGGCTACACCTTC. Protein: CASSSRGRSNYGYTF. The chain has TRBV5-6 and TRBJ1-2; D not certain. This CDR3 has 15 amino acids. Germline V gives CDR1 SGHDT, CDR2 YYEEEE. Deletions cut 3 bases from V and 0 bases from J, with 12 bases between.

The rearrangement links TRBV5-4 to TRBJ2-1; 10 bases line up with TRBD1. Germline CDR1 is SGHNT and CDR2 is YYREEE (reference sequence). CDR3 size: 13 residues. Germline trimming cut 4 bases from V and 10 bases from J; bases unmatched to any gene: 5. The CDR3 region is CASSQGQGLEQFF. DNA of the CDR3: TGTGCCAGCAGCCAGGGACAGGGGTTAGAGCAGTTCTTC.

The chain employs TRBV5-1 and TRBJ2-3; TRBD2 matches at 7 bases. The germline V gene encodes CDR1 SGHRS and CDR2 YFSETQ. This CDR3 comprises 16 residues. V lost 0 bases, J lost 0 bases, and 4 bases stayed unmatched. CDR3 DNA sequence: TGCGCCAGCAGCTTGGAACCTAGCGGAAGCACAGATACGCAGTATTTT. Its protein product is CASSLEPSGSTDTQYF.

The rearrangement uses TRBV9 and TRBJ2-7; D is perhaps TRBD1 (6 bases). Germline V gives CDR1 SGDLS, CDR2 YYNGEE. Trimming left V 3 bases short and J 1 base short, with 11 bases between. The CDR3 loop spans 14 amino acids. The CDR3 coding sequence is TGTGCCAGCAGCGAGGGGACACTTTCCTACGAGCAGTACTTC. Translating it yields CASSEGTLSYEQYF.

The chain uses TRBV19 and TRBJ1-1; D remains ambiguous. The V end was cut by 3 bases, the J end by 1 base, with 12 bases between. The CDR3 is 15 amino acids. Germline loops: CDR1 LNHDA, CDR2 SQIVND (reference sequence). Here the CDR3 reads CASSIEGSGNTEAFF. As DNA, the CDR3 is TGTGCCAGTAGTATCGAGGGCAGCGGGAACACTGAAGCTTTCTTT.

J is TRBJ2-1 and V is TRBV27; no firm D call. Germline CDR1 is MNHEY and CDR2 is SMNVEV (reference sequence). This CDR3 has 14 residues. V was clipped by 1 base and J by 4 bases, with 8 bases between them. The CDR3 sequence is CASSLLAGYNEQFF. CDR3 nucleotides: TGTGCCAGCAGTTTATTAGCTGGATACAATGAGCAGTTCTTC.

The chain carries TRBV21-1 and TRBJ2-5; TRBD2, the D gene given by the table, was not confirmed from the DNA. TRBV21-1 is a listed pseudogene. CDR3 length: 17 amino acids. The CDR3 sequence is CASSPRIAGVGQETQYF. The DNA of the CDR3 is TGTGCCAGCTCACCCCGCATAGCGGGAGTTGGTCAAGAGACCCAGTACTTC.

The CDR3 sequence: CSVATDRNTEAFF. In DNA, the CDR3 is TGCAGCGTTGCCACCGACAGGAACACTGAAGCTTTCTTT. J is TRBJ1-1 and V is TRBV29-1, with D perhaps TRBD1 (5 bases). CDR1 and CDR2 (germline): SQVTM, ANQGSEA. Deletions cut 4 bases from V and 1 base from J, with 10 bases between. The CDR3 runs to 13 residues.

V usage is TRBV2 and J usage is TRBJ2-3; 9 nucleotides match TRBD2. This CDR3 contains 17 residues. V trimming: 4 bases; J trimming: 4 bases; junction bases outside the gene matches: 12. CDR1 and CDR2 (germline): SNHLY, FYNNEI. The CDR3, as DNA: TGTGCCAGCAGTGTCTTCGATAGCGGGAGTTCCGCAGATACGCAGTATTTT. This encodes CASSVFDSGSSADTQYF.

This clone showed up just a few times. The chain carries TRBV27 and TRBJ2-3; 10 bases map to TRBD2. V trimming: 1 base; J trimming: 1 base; junction bases outside the gene matches: 8. CDR3 length: 18 residues. The germline gives CDR1 MNHEY, CDR2 SMNVEV (reference sequence). CDR3 sequence: CASSLWASGRGGTDTQYF. The CDR3 nucleotides are TGTGCCAGCAGTTTATGGGCTAGCGGGAGAGGGGGCACAGATACGCAGTATTTT.

The chain employs TRBV9 and TRBJ2-5; TRBD2 aligns across 9 bases. With V trimmed by 0 bases and J by 1 base, 4 bases remained unmatched. This CDR3 comprises 16 residues. CDR1 is SGDLS, CDR2 YYNGEE, per germline. For the CDR3, the DNA is TGTGCCAGCAGCGTAGGTAGCGGGAGTGGCCAAGAGACCCAGTACTTC. Residues: CASSVGSGSGQETQYF.

The chain carries TRBV25-1 and TRBJ2-7; no clear D. Per the germline V gene, CDR1 is MGHDK and CDR2 is SYGVNS. Trimming took 5 bases from V and 2 from J, leaving 13 bases between them. The CDR3 has 14 residues. The CDR3 DNA follows: TGTGCCAGCAGTCCCCGGTTGTTCGCCTACGAGCAGTACTTC. Translated, it gives CASSPRLFAYEQYF.

CDR3 DNA: TGCGCCAGCAGCTTGGACAGCCGGGAGACCCAGTACTTC. Residues: CASSLDSRETQYF. The chain recombines TRBV5-1 with TRBJ2-5; D remains ambiguous. Germline V gene sequence: CDR1 SGHRS, CDR2 YFSETQ. Trimming took 0 bases from V and 5 from J, leaving 8 bases between them. The CDR3 has 13 residues.

This clone was recorded only once. An end of the junction does not agree with germline; a read error may underlie this. This chain links TRBV6-1 with TRBJ1-2; 9 nucleotides line up with TRBD1. The CDR3 spans 15 residues. Germline V CDR1 and CDR2: MNHNS, SASEGT. The CDR3 sequence: CASSTGTGTKYGYTF. Here the CDR3 DNA reads TGTGCCAGCAGTACGGGGACAGGGACTAAATATGGCTACACCTTC.